The TCR beta chain described here comes from a study of immune evolution from preneoplasia to lung adenocarcinoma. In the study overall: HLA loss of heterozygosity: under 7.5% AIS, about 15% MIA, over 30% ADC, none AAH. Points from the study as a whole: Highest clonality occurred in KRAS-mutant, not EGFR-mutant or double wild-type, nodules.

As to this clone: Its antigen remains unidentified.

This table comes from immunoSEQ multiplex PCR, and its TCRdb copy is limited to in-frame clones, with some not included. The sample contains several thousand clones, 65% to 85% of which appear only once. Each case's diagnosis was confirmed by two pathologists on H&E. After pathologic assessment, macro-dissection selected premalignant or tumor cells for extraction. What was sequenced was FFPE lung adenocarcinoma in situ tissue. The sequence was obtained from an older donor with lung adenocarcinoma.

The CDR3 DNA is TGCGCCAGCAGCCAACTTCATTACTCTGGAAACACCATATATTTT. Protein: CASSQLHYSGNTIYF. The V and J genes are TRBV4-1 and TRBJ1-3, with unresolved D. The germline gives CDR1 MGHRA, CDR2 YSYEKL. The CDR3 length is 15 residues. The germline V and J ends were trimmed by 2 bases and 0 bases, with 8 bases remaining between them.